Following are 22 T cell receptor beta chains from one sample sequenced in a study of cytotoxic CD8 clonotypes in ibrutinib-treated CLL. Clones were read by immunoSEQ multiplex PCR, and TCRdb kept only the in-frame ones, dropping some. In the table there are tens of thousands of clones, just over 85% of which are singletons. This sample comprised PBMCs, obtained before ibrutinib treatment. Source of these receptors: a human donor with chronic lymphocytic leukemia.

The chain carries TRBV30 and TRBJ2-2; possible D gene TRBD1, 6 bases. The germline gives CDR1 GTSNPN, CDR2 SVGIG (reference sequence). This CDR3 comprises 15 residues. V was clipped by 1 base and J by 4 bases, with 13 bases between them. DNA for the CDR3: TGTGCCTGGAGTGATGGACAGCCGCTCACCGGGGAGCTGTTTTTT. It is translated as CAWSDGQPLTGELFF.

This chain links TRBV4-1 with TRBJ2-7; D uncertain. Germline CDR1 is MGHRA and CDR2 is YSYEKL. Trimming shortened V by 0 bases and J by 0 bases, and 12 bases separated the two germline ends. The CDR3 runs 16 residues. CDR3 loop: CASSQDQKGLSYEQYF. The CDR3 nucleotides are TGCGCCAGCAGCCAAGATCAAAAAGGTCTCTCCTACGAGCAGTACTTC.

This clone has just a few counts. This chain joins TRBV9 and TRBJ2-7, with 12 positions matching TRBD1. Losses at the gene ends were 6 bases for V and 5 bases for J; bases not matched to a gene: 9. The CDR3 sequence is 15 residues long. Germline V gene lookup returns CDR1 SGDLS and CDR2 YYNGEE. The CDR3 here is CASTRRGQGADEQYF. The CDR3 DNA sequence: TGTGCCAGCACCCGCCGGGGACAGGGGGCCGACGAGCAGTACTTC.

The V gene is TRBV10-3, the J gene TRBJ2-1, with 11 nucleotides matching TRBD2. CDR3 length: 13 residues. V gave up 7 bases and J gave up 10 bases; unmatched junction bases: 6. CDR1 is ENHRY and CDR2 is SYGVKD in the germline V gene. The CDR3, as DNA: TGTGCCATCATGGGACTAGCGGACGAAGAGCAGTTCTTC. As protein: CAIMGLADEEQFF.

The chain recombines TRBV5-1 with TRBJ2-1; 9 positions match TRBD2. CDR1 is SGHRS, CDR2 YFSETQ, per germline. The CDR3 length is 19 residues. V trimming: 2 bases; J trimming: 4 bases; junction bases outside the gene matches: 16. Here the CDR3 reads CASSFPSYRLAGIYNEQFF. As DNA, the CDR3 is TGCGCCAGCAGCTTTCCCTCCTACCGGCTAGCGGGGATTTACAATGAGCAGTTCTTC.

V and J are TRBV6-5 and TRBJ2-5; D remains unclear. This CDR3 has 14 residues. The germline CDR1 and CDR2 sequences are MNHEY and SVGAGI. V lost 0 bases, J lost 2 bases, and 7 bases lay in between. CDR3: CASSYSPGQETQYF. For the CDR3, the DNA is TGTGCCAGCAGTTACTCGCCAGGACAAGAGACCCAGTACTTC.

This clone was recorded only once. The chain links TRBV10-1 to TRBJ2-1; D remains unclear. Germline CDR1 is WNHNN and CDR2 is SYGVQD (reference sequence). The CDR3 consists of 13 residues. Trimming pared 4 bases from V and 6 bases from J, leaving 10 bases between. Here the CDR3 DNA reads TGCGCCAGCAGTGGGGCCTCTAGCAATGAGCAGTTCTTC. Its translation is CASSGASSNEQFF.

The chain combines TRBV27 with TRBJ2-7, with D possibly TRBD2 on 7 matching bases. Germline-derived CDR1 and CDR2 are MNHEY and SMNVEV (reference sequence). V was clipped by 6 bases and J by 1 base, with 10 bases between them. The CDR3 has 13 amino acids. CDR3 bases: TGTGCCAGCAGGGGGGGGCCTTCCTACGAGCAGTACTTC. This codes for CASRGGPSYEQYF.

The chain employs TRBV5-4 and TRBJ2-3, with 8 bases matching TRBD2. J lost 0 bases, V lost 4 bases, and 7 bases had no gene match. CDR1 and CDR2 (germline): SGHNT, YYREEE (reference sequence). This CDR3 is 16 amino acids long. The DNA of the CDR3 is TGTGCCAGCAGCGCGGCCGGGACTAGAAGCACAGATACGCAGTATTTT. The encoded protein is CASSAAGTRSTDTQYF.

The chain employs TRBV18 and TRBJ2-5; TRBD2 agrees at 8 bases. J was trimmed by 1 base and V by 1 base; bases with no gene match: 2. This CDR3 is built from 15 residues. CDR1 is KGHSH and CDR2 is LQKENI in the germline V gene. The CDR3 DNA reads TGTGCCAGCTCACCACTAGCGGGAATCCAAGAGACCCAGTACTTC. As protein: CASSPLAGIQETQYF.

CDR3 DNA sequence: TGCAGCGTTCGGAGGACAGGGATTGGGGATGAAAAACTGTTTTTT. This gives the protein CSVRRTGIGDEKLFF. The rearrangement joins TRBV29-1 to TRBJ1-4; 8 nucleotides agree with TRBD1. Germline trimming cut 5 bases from V and 6 bases from J; bases unmatched to any gene: 11. Germline assignment: CDR1 SQVTM and CDR2 ANQGSEA. The CDR3 contains 15 residues. Together with reference TRBV29-1 and TRBJ1-4, the CDR3 gives the full variable domain: SAVISQKPSRDICQRGTSLTIQCQVDSQVTMMFWYRQQPGQSLTLIATANQGSEATYESGFVIDKFPISRPNLTFSTLTVSNMSPEDSSIYLCSVRRTGIGDEKLFFGSGTQLSVL.

The chain employs TRBV19 and TRBJ2-2, with TRBD2 as a possible D gene (5 bases). CDR1 is LNHDA, CDR2 SQIVND, per germline (reference sequence). This CDR3 has 14 amino acids. V lost 2 bases and J lost 6, with 10 bases in between. The CDR3 spells CASSIRGSPGELFF. CDR3 bases: TGTGCCAGTAGTATACGGGGTTCGCCCGGGGAGCTGTTTTTT.

V usage is TRBV7-2 and J usage is TRBJ1-1; the D gene is possibly TRBD1 (6 bases). V was clipped by 6 bases and J by 7 bases, with 18 bases between them. Per germline, CDR1 SGHTA and CDR2 FQGNSA. The CDR3 loop spans 14 amino acids. The CDR3 DNA reads TGTGCCAGCAGGGAATACAGGGTTACGGGTGAAGCTTTCTTT. Amino acids: CASREYRVTGEAFF. Full variable domain (missing parts from reference TRBV7-2 and TRBJ1-1): GAGVSQSPSNKVTEKGKDVELRCDPISGHTALYWYRQSLGQGLEFLIYFQGNSAPDKSGLPSDRFSAERTGGSVSTLTIQRTQQEDSAVYLCASREYRVTGEAFFGQGTRLTVV.

The chain employs TRBV7-2 and TRBJ2-5; 8 nucleotides match TRBD2. The ends lost 5 bases at V and 0 bases at J; junction bases unmatched: 5. CDR1 and CDR2 (germline): SGHTA, FQGNSA. This CDR3 has 15 residues. The CDR3 loop is CASSPLAADQETQYF. The CDR3 region has the DNA TGTGCCAGCAGCCCACTAGCGGCCGACCAAGAGACCCAGTACTTC.

The chain carries TRBV5-6 and TRBJ2-7, with 10 bases fitting TRBD1. J was trimmed by 4 bases and V by 4 bases; bases with no gene match: 5. The CDR3 is 14 residues long. Germline V gene sequence: CDR1 SGHDT, CDR2 YYEEEE. The CDR3: CASSPDRGTYEQYF. Written as DNA, the CDR3 is TGTGCCAGCAGCCCGGACAGGGGGACATACGAGCAGTACTTC.

The gene calls are TRBV28 and TRBJ2-1, with D tentatively TRBD1 (6 bases). V was cut by 6 bases and J by 3 bases, with 15 bases left in between. The length of the CDR3 is 15 residues. The germline V gene encodes CDR1 MDHEN and CDR2 SYDVKM. CDR3 in DNA: TGTGCCAGCAGCGATCAGGGACACAACTACAATGAGCAGTTCTTC. As protein: CASSDQGHNYNEQFF. The complete variable domain, with remaining parts taken from reference TRBV28 and TRBJ2-1, reads DVKVTQSSRYLVKRTGEKVFLECVQDMDHENMFWYRQDPGLGLRLIYFSYDVKMKEKGDIPEGYSVSREKKERFSLILESASTNQTSMYLCASSDQGHNYNEQFFGPGTRLTVL.

This chain connects TRBV7-3 to TRBJ2-1; TRBD1 might be the D (5 bases). Germline CDR1 and CDR2: SGHTA and FQGTGA. The CDR3 covers 13 residues. V gave up 1 base and J gave up 8 bases, with 9 bases separating them. CDR3 bases: TGTGCCAGCAGCTTAATGTGGGGCGATGAGCAGTTCTTC. This gives the protein CASSLMWGDEQFF.

The chain uses TRBV28 and TRBJ2-7, with 9 bases lining up with TRBD1. CDR1 is MDHEN and CDR2 is SYDVKM in the germline V gene. Trimming removed 7 bases from V and 4 bases from J; junction bases left unmatched: 11. The CDR3 has 15 amino acids. The CDR3 spells CASNSPGQGHYEQYF. The CDR3 region has the DNA TGTGCCAGCAACTCACCGGGACAGGGCCATTACGAGCAGTACTTC.

This clone turned up a few times. The chain is built from TRBV7-6 and TRBJ1-1; D unresolved. This CDR3 comprises 13 residues. Per germline, CDR1 SGHVS and CDR2 FNYEAQ. The ends were cut back, 5 bases at V and 2 bases at J, with 9 bases in the middle. The CDR3: CASSLSQNTEAFF. The CDR3 DNA is TGTGCCAGCAGCCTATCTCAAAACACTGAAGCTTTCTTT.

This chain uses TRBV9 with TRBJ2-3, with 7 bases aligning to TRBD2. V was clipped by 4 bases and J by 3 bases; unmatched bases: 14. Germline CDR1 and CDR2: SGDLS and YYNGEE. The CDR3 covers 17 residues. The CDR3 sequence: CASSPRPSPGGTDTQYF. The CDR3 region has the DNA TGTGCCAGCAGCCCGAGGCCCTCCCCGGGAGGTACAGATACGCAGTATTTT. Full variable domain (missing parts from reference TRBV9 and TRBJ2-3): DSGVTQTPKHLITATGQRVTLRCSPRSGDLSVYWYQQSLDQGLQFLIQYYNGEERAKGNILERFSAQQFPDLHSELNLSSLELGDSALYFCASSPRPSPGGTDTQYFGPGTRLTVL.

The CDR3: CASSFQGASSGYTF. DNA for the CDR3: TGTGCCAGCAGTTTTCAGGGGGCGTCGTCGGGCTACACCTTC. The rearrangement uses TRBV27 and TRBJ1-2; 8 bases fit TRBD1. This CDR3 spans 14 amino acids. The V segment lost 3 bases and the J segment 8 bases; nucleotides outside the gene matches: 8. Germline CDR1 MNHEY, CDR2 SMNVEV (reference sequence).

The chain's CDR3 is CASSIGTPGLSYEQYF. Written as DNA, the CDR3 is TGTGCCAGTAGTATAGGGACTCCGGGGCTCTCCTACGAGCAGTACTTC. The chain carries TRBV19 and TRBJ2-7; either TRBD1 or TRBD2 may fit D (5 bases each). Trimming cost V 1 base and J 0 bases, with 13 bases left between them. CDR3 length: 16 amino acids. Germline V gene sequence: CDR1 LNHDA, CDR2 SQIVND (reference sequence).